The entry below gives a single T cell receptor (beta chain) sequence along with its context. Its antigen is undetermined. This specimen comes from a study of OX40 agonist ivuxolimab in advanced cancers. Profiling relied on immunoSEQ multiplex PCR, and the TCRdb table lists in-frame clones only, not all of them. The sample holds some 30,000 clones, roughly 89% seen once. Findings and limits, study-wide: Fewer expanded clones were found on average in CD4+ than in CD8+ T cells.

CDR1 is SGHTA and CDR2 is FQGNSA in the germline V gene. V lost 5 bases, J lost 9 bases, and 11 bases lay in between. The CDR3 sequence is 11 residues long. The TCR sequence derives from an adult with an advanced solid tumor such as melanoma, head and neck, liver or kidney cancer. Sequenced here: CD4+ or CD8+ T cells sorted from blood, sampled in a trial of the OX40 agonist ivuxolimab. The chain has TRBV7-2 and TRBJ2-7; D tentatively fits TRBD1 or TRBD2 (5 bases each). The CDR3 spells CASSRQRLQYF. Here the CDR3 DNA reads TGTGCCAGCAGCCGACAGCGGTTGCAGTACTTC. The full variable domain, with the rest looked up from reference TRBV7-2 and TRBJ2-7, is GAGVSQSPSNKVTEKGKDVELRCDPISGHTALYWYRQSLGQGLEFLIYFQGNSAPDKSGLPSDRFSAERTGGSVSTLTIQRTQQEDSAVYLCASSRQRLQYFGPGTRLTVT.